These 4 T cell receptor beta chains came from one sample sequenced in a study of blood T cell repertoires in COVID-19. TCRdb's table, derived via immunoSEQ multiplex PCR, lists solely in-frame clones and lacks some. The data contain 300,000 to 350,000 clones, 75% to 95% of them singletons. The material sequenced was peripheral blood. Source of these receptors: a woman aged 25 to 39 with COVID-19, enrolled during active disease.

The chain has TRBV19 and TRBJ1-1; 7 nucleotides match TRBD1. The CDR3 length is 15 residues. Germline lookup yields CDR1 LNHDA and CDR2 SQIVND (reference sequence). Losses at the gene ends were 7 bases for V and 5 bases for J; bases not matched to a gene: 13. In DNA, the CDR3 is TGTGCCAGTAATACCGACAGGGCTGGCGGGACTGAAGCTTTCTTT. Amino acid sequence: CASNTDRAGGTEAFF.

The chain carries TRBV2 and TRBJ1-1, with a possible D match to TRBD1 (5 bases). With 9 bases removed from V and 5 bases from J, the gap between germline ends came to 16 bases. This CDR3 has 13 amino acids. The germline CDR1 and CDR2 sequences are SNHLY and FYNNEI. The CDR3 nucleotides are TGTGCCAGTGCTCTGGGGGGATGGACTGAAGCTTTCTTT. The encoded protein is CASALGGWTEAFF.

This CDR3 is CASSIDSWAGPTGANVLTF. The CDR3 DNA reads TGTGCCAGTAGTATAGATTCATGGGCAGGTCCGACTGGGGCCAACGTCCTGACTTTC. This rearrangement joins TRBV19 to TRBJ2-6; unclear D gene. The CDR3 runs 19 residues. The germline V gene has CDR1 LNHDA and CDR2 SQIVND (reference sequence). The ends were cut back, 0 bases at V and 2 bases at J, with 17 bases in the middle.

The chain recombines TRBV19 with TRBJ1-5, with a weak D call TRBD1 (6 bases). Germline V gives CDR1 LNHDA, CDR2 SQIVND (reference sequence). V dropped 7 bases and J dropped 4 bases, with 14 bases sitting between them. The length of the CDR3 is 14 residues. CDR3 sequence: CASTLERGNQPQHF. CDR3 coding DNA: TGTGCCAGTACCCTAGAGAGGGGGAATCAGCCCCAGCATTTT.